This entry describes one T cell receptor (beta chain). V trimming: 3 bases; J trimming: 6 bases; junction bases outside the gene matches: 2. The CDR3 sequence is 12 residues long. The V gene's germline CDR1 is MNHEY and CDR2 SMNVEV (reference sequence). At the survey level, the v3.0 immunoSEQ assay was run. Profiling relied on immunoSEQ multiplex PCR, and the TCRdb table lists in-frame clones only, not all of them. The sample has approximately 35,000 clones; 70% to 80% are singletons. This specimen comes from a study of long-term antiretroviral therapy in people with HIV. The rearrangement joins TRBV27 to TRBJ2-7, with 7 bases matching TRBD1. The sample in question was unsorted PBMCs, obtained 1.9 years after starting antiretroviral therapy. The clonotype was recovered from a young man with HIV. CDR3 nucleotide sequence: TGTGCCAGCAGTTTCCACAGGGGCGAGCAGTACTTC. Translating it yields CASSFHRGEQYF.